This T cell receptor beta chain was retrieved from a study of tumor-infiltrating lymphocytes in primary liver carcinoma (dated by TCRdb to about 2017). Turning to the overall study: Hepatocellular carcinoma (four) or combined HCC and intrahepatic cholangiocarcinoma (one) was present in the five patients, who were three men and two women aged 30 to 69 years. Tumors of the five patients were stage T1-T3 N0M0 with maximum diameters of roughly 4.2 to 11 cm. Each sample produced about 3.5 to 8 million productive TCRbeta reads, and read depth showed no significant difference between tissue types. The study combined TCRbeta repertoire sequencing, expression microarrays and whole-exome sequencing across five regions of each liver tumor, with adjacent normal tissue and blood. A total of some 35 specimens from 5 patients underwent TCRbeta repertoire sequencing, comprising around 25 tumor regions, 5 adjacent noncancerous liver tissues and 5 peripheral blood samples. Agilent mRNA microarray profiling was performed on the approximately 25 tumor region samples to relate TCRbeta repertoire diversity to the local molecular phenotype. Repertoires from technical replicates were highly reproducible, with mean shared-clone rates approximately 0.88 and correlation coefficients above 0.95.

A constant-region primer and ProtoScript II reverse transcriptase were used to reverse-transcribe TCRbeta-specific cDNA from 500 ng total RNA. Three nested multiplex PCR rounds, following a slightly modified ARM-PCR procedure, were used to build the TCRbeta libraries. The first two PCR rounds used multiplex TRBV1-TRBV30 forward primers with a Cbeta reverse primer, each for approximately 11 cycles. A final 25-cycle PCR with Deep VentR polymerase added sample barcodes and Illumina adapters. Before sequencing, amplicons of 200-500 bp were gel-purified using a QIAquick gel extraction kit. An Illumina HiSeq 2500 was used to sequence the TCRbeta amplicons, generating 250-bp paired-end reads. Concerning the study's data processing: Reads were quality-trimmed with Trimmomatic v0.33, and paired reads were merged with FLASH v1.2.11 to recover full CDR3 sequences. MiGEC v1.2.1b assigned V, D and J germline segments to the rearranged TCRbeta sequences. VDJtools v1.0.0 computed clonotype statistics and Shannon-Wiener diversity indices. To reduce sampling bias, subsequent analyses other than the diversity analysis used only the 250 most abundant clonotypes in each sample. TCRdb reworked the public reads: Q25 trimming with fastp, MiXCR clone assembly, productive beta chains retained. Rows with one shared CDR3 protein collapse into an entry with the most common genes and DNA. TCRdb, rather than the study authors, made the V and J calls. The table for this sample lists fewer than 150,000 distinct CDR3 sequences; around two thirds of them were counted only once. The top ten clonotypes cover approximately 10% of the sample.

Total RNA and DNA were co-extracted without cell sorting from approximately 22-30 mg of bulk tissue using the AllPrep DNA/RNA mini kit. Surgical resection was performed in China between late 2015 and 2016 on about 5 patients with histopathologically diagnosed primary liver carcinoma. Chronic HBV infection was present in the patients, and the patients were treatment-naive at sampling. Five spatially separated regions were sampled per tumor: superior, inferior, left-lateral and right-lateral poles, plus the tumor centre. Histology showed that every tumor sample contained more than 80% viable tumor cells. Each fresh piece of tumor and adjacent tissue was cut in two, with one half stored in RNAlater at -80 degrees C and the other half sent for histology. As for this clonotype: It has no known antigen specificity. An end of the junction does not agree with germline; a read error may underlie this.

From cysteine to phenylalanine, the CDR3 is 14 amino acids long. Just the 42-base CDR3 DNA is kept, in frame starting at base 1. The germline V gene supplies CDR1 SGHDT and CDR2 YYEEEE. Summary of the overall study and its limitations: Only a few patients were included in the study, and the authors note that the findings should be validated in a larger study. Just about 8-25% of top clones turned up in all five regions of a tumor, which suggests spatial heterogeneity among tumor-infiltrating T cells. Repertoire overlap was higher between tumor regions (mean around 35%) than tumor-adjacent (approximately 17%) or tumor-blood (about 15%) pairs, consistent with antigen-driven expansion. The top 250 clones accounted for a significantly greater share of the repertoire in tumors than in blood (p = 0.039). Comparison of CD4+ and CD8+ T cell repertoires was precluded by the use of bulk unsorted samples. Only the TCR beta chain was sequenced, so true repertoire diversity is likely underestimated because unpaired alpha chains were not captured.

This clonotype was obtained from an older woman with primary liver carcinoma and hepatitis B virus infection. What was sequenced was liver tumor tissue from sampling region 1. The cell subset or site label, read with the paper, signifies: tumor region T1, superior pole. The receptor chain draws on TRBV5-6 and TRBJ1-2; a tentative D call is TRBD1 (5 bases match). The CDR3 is CASSLAQGSYGHTF. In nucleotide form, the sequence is TGTGCCAGCAGCTTGGCCCAGGGATCCTATGGCCACACCTTC.